A single sample gave rise to the 4 T cell receptor beta chains below, sequenced in a study of OX40 agonist ivuxolimab in advanced cancers. The data were produced by immunoSEQ multiplex PCR, yet TCRdb's version contains in-frame clones alone and is incomplete. The sample has around 37,000 clones, roughly 79% seen once. Specimen: CD4+ or CD8+ T cells sorted from blood, collected in a trial of the OX40 agonist ivuxolimab. The receptors originated from an adult with an advanced solid tumor such as melanoma, head and neck, liver or kidney cancer.

The V call is TRBV2, the J call TRBJ1-3; 8 bases map to TRBD1. The germline V gene has CDR1 SNHLY and CDR2 FYNNEI. After removal of 3 bases from V and 5 bases from J, the junction contained 6 bases not matched to a gene. This CDR3 is 15 amino acids long. The DNA for the CDR3 is TGTGCCAGCAGTGATTATGCAGGGGGCCGAAACACCATATATTTT. Amino acid sequence: CASSDYAGGRNTIYF.

This rearrangement joins TRBV7-2 to TRBJ2-3; D may be TRBD1 (5 bases). The germline V and J ends were trimmed by 4 bases and 2 bases, with 13 bases remaining between them. In germline, CDR1 is SGHTA, CDR2 FQGNSA. This CDR3 spans 15 amino acids. CDR3: CASSSNQGYTDTQYF. The DNA for the CDR3 is TGTGCCAGCAGCTCCAATCAGGGATACACAGATACGCAGTATTTT.

V is TRBV4-3 and J is TRBJ2-1; TRBD2 agrees at 13 bases. The germline V gene encodes CDR1 LGHNA and CDR2 YSLEER. J was trimmed by 5 bases and V by 8 bases; bases with no gene match: 18. The CDR3 totals 19 residues. The CDR3, as DNA: TGCGCCAGCGGGAAACTAGCGGGAGGGTCTTGGGGCGGTCACAATGAGCAGTTCTTC. Translating gives CASGKLAGGSWGGHNEQFF.

The chain recombines TRBV2 with TRBJ1-6; D uncertain. The CDR3 has 13 amino acids. Trimming pared 2 bases from V and 8 bases from J, leaving 7 bases between. The germline gives CDR1 SNHLY, CDR2 FYNNEI. CDR3 protein: CASSEQPYSPLHF. CDR3 nucleotides: TGTGCCAGCAGTGAACAGCCTTATTCACCCCTCCACTTT. Based on the CDR3 plus reference TRBV2 and TRBJ1-6, the full variable domain is EPEVTQTPSHQVTQMGQEVILRCVPISNHLYFYWYRQILGQKVEFLVSFYNNEISEKSEIFDDQFSVERPDGSNFTLKIRSTKLEDSAMYFCASSEQPYSPLHFGNGTRLTVT.